One TCR beta chain is described in this entry. What it recognizes is unknown. Trimming cost V 0 bases and J 1 base; bases outside gene matches: 3. CDR3 length: 16 amino acids. Germline-derived CDR1 and CDR2 are SGHRS and YFSETQ. The source of the sample is a study of beta chain features in type 1 diabetes. Study-wide results and caveats: TCRB repertoires of naive, central memory and Treg cells appeared more similar among patients than among healthy donors. People with Type 1 diabetes carried modestly yet significantly shorter TCRB CDR3s in all four CD4+ subsets. The cDNA sequencing approach could over-represent high-TCR-expressing cells.

In total, each donor contributed a single heparinised blood draw that averaged about 100 mL. CD4+ naive, central memory, regulatory and stem cell-like memory cells were sorted via CD45RO/CCR7/CD25/CD127/CD95/CD27. Every bit of the isolated RNA underwent reverse transcription, so sequencing read expressed TCRB transcripts. The assay was immunoSEQ multiplex PCR, and TCRdb's table has in-frame clones only and misses some. Among 310,000 or so clones listed, around 16% were seen once. This chain links TRBV5-1 with TRBJ2-3, with 9 bases lining up with TRBD2. The receptor comes from a man aged 18 to 35 with type 1 diabetes. Sequencing was done on a sample of naive CD4+ T cells from blood. CDR3 DNA: TGCGCCAGCAGCTTGGGGACTAGCGACCGCACAGATACGCAGTATTTT. Its protein is CASSLGTSDRTDTQYF. The full variable domain, completed using reference TRBV5-1 and TRBJ2-3, is KAGVTQTPRYLIKTRGQQVTLSCSPISGHRSVSWYQQTPGQGLQFLFEYFSETQRNKGNFPGRFSGRQFSNSRSEMNVSTLELGDSALYLCASSLGTSDRTDTQYFGPGTRLTVL.